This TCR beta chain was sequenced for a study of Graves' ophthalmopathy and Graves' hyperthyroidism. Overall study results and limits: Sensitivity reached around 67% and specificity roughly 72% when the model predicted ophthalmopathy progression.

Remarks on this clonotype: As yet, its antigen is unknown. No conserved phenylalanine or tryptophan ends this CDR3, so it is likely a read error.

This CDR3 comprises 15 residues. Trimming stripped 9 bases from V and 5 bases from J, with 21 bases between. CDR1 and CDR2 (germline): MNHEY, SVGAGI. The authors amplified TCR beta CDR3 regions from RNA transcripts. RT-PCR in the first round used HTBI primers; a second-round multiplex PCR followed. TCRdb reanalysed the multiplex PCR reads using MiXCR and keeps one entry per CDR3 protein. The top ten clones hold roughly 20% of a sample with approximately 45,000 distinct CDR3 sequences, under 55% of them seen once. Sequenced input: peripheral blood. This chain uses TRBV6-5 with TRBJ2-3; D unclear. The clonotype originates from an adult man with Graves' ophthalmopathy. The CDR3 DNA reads TGTGCCAGTAGTACGACCGTAGAGAGGAGAGATACGCAGTATTCT. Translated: CASSTTVERRDTQYS.